This TCR beta chain is drawn from a study of blood T cell repertoires in COVID-19. Per the original methods: Amplification of reference gene primers provided the estimated nucleated cell counts. Sequenced by immunoSEQ multiplex PCR; TCRdb stores in-frame clones only, minus some. V, J and clone size are taken as reported in that table, and D and trimming were inferred from the DNA itself. The table includes about 220,000 clones, roughly 84% detected once. Enrolled through a virtual design, the participants were between roughly 18 and 95 years of age and came from 24 US areas. Two negative PCRs, clearance, or symptom resolution had been documented for recovered Cohort 3 donors. Germline V gene data show CDR1 as SQVTM and CDR2 as ANQGSEA. V was trimmed by 6 bases and J by 1 base, leaving 12 bases between them. This CDR3 is 13 amino acids long.

The genes are TRBV29-1 and TRBJ1-1, with D possibly TRBD1 on 6 matching bases. Source material: PBMCs or T cells enriched from blood (not recorded which). The receptor comes from a woman between 40 and 55 years old who had recovered from COVID-19. For the CDR3, the DNA is TGCAGCGTCGCGGACAGCACGAACACTGAAGCTTTCTTT. Amino acids: CSVADSTNTEAFF.